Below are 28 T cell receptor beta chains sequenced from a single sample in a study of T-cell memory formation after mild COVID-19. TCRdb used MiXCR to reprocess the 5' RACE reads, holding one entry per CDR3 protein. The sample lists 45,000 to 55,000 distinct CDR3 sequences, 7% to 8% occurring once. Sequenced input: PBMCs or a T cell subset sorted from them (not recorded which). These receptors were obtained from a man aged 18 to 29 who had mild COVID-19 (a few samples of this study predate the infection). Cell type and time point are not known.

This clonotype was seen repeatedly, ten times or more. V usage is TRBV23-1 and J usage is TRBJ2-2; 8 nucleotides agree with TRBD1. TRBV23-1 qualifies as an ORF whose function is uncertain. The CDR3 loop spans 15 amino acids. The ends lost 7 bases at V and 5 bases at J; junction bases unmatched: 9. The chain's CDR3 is CASTCGQGGTGELFF. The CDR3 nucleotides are TGCGCCAGCACTTGTGGACAGGGTGGAACCGGGGAGCTGTTTTTT.

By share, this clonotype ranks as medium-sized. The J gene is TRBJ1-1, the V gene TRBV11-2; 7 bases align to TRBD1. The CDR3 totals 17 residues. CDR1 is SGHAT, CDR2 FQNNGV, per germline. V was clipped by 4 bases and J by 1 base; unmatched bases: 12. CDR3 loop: CASSSPGGTARNTEAFF. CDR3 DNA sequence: TGTGCCAGCAGCTCCCCAGGGGGTACGGCAAGGAACACTGAAGCTTTCTTT.

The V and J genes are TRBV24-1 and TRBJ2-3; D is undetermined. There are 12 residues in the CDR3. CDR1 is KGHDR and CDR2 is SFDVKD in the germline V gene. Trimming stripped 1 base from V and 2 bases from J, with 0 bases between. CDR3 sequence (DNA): TGTGCCACCAGTGATTTCACAGATACGCAGTATTTT. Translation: CATSDFTDTQYF.

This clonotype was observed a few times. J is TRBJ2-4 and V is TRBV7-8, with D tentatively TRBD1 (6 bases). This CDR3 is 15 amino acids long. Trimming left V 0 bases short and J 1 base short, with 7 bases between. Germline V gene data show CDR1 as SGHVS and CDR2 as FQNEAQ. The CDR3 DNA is TGTGCCAGCAGCTTAGCGGGGGCTGCCAAAAACATTCAGTACTTC. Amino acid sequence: CASSLAGAAKNIQYF. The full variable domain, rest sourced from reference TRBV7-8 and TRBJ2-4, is GAGVSQSPRYKVAKRGQDVALRCDPISGHVSLFWYQQALGQGPEFLTYFQNEAQLDKSGLPSDRFFAERPEGSVSTLKIQRTQQEDSAVYLCASSLAGAAKNIQYFGAGTRLSVL.

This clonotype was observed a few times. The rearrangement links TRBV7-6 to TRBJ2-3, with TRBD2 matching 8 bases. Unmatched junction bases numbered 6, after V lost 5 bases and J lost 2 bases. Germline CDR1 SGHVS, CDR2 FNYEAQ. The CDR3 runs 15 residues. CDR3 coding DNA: TGTGCCAGCAGCCAAGCGGGGGCGAACACAGATACGCAGTATTTT. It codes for CASSQAGANTDTQYF.

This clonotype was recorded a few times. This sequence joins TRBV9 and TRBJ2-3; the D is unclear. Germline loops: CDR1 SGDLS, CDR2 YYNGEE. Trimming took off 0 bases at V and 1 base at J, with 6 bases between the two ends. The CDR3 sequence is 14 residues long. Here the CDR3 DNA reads TGTGCCAGCAGCGTAGAGTGGGGCACAGATACGCAGTATTTT. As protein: CASSVEWGTDTQYF.

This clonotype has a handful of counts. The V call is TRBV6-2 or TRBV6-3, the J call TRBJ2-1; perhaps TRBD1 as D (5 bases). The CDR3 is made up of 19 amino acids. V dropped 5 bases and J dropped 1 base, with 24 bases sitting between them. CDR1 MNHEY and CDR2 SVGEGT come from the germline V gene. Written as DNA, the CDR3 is TGTGCCAGCAGTCCCAGGGCGAGTATGCAGGGTCAGTCCTACAATGAGCAGTTCTTC. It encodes CASSPRASMQGQSYNEQFF.

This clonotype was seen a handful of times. CDR3 amino acids: CASTWGTEHQETQYF. The CDR3 coding sequence is TGTGCCAGCACCTGGGGGACAGAACACCAAGAGACCCAGTACTTC. The gene calls are TRBV11-2 and TRBJ2-5; 7 bases match TRBD1. Germline trimming cut 7 bases from V and 0 bases from J; bases unmatched to any gene: 8. Germline-derived CDR1 and CDR2 are SGHAT and FQNNGV. The CDR3 extends over 15 amino acids.

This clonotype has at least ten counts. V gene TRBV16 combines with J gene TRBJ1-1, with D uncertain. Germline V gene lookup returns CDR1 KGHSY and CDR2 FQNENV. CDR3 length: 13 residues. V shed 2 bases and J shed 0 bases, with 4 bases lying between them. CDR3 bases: TGTGCCAGCAGCCAAACCTTGAACACTGAAGCTTTCTTT. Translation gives CASSQTLNTEAFF.

As DNA, the CDR3 is TGTGCCAGCAGCCAGGAACAGGGGGCCGAGCAGTACGTC. Its translation: CASSQEQGAEQYV. The V call is TRBV7-9, the J call TRBJ2-7; 9 positions match TRBD1. V dropped 5 bases and J dropped 6; count of bases not matched to a gene: 5. The CDR3 has 13 residues. Germline V lookup: CDR1 SEHNR, CDR2 FQNEAQ (reference sequence).

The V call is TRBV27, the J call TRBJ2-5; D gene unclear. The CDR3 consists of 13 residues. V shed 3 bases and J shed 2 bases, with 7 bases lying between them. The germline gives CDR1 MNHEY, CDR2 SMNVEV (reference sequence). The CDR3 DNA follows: TGTGCCAGCAGTTTCCGGGCTCAAGAGACCCAGTACTTC. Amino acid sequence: CASSFRAQETQYF.

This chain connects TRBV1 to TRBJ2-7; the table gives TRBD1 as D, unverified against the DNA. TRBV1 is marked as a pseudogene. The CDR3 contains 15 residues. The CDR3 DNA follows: TGCACCAGCAGCCAAGATGCAGGGGGAGGCTACGAGCAGTACTTC. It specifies CTSSQDAGGGYEQYF.

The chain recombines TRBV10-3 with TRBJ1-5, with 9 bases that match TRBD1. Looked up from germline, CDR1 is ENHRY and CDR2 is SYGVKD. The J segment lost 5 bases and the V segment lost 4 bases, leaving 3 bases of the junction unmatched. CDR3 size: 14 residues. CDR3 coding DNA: TGTGCCATCAGTGGCAGACAGGGGGATCAGCCCCAGCATTTT. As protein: CAISGRQGDQPQHF.

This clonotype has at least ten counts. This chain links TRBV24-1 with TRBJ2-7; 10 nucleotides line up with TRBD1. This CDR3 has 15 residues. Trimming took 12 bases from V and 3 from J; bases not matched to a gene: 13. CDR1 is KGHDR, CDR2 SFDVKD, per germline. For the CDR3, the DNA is TGTGCCCCCCAGGCTCGGGACAGGGGACTCTACGAGCAGTACGTC. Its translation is CAPQARDRGLYEQYV.

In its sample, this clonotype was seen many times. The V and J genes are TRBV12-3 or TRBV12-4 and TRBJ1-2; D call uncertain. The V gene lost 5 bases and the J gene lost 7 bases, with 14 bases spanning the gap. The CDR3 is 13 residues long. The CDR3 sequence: CASSGVQAAGYTF. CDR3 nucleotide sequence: TGTGCCAGCAGTGGGGTCCAGGCAGCTGGCTACACCTTC.

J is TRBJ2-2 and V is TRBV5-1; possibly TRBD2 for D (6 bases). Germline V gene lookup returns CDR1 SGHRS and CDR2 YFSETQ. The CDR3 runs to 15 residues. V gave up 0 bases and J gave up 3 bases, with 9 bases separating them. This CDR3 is CASSLEGLYTGELFF. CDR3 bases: TGCGCCAGCAGCTTGGAGGGACTGTACACCGGGGAGCTGTTTTTT.

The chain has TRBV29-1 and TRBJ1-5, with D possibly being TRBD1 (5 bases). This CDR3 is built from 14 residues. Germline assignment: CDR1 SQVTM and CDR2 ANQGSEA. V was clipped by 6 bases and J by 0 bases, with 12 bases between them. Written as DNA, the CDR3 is TGCAGCGTCCTCTGGGGGGGTAGCAATCAGCCCCAGCATTTT. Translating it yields CSVLWGGSNQPQHF.

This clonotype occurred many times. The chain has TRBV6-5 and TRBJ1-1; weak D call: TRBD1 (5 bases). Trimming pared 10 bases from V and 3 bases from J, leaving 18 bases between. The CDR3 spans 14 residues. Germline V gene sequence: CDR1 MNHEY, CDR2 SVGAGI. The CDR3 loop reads CATQGWSPDTEAFF. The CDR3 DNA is TGTGCCACTCAGGGATGGAGCCCTGACACTGAAGCTTTCTTT.

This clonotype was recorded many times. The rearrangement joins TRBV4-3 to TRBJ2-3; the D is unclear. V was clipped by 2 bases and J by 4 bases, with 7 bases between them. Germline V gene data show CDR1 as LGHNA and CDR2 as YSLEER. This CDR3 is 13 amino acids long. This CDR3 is CASSQRAADTQYF. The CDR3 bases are TGCGCCAGCAGCCAACGGGCCGCAGATACGCAGTATTTT.

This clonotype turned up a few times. Here the CDR3 reads CATRPRSNQPQHF. The CDR3 nucleotides are TGTGCCACCCGCCCGAGGAGCAATCAGCCCCAGCATTTT. The chain uses TRBV6-6 and TRBJ1-5; the D is unclear. From germline, CDR1 is MNHNY and CDR2 SVGAGI (reference sequence). V lost 10 bases and J 1 base, leaving 11 bases between the germline ends. There are 13 residues in the CDR3.

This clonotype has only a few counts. The CDR3 DNA is TGTGCCAGCAGATTCAGCGGGGGGGCCTACGAGCAGTACTTC. It translates to CASRFSGGAYEQYF. The J gene is TRBJ2-7, the V gene TRBV13; 10 nucleotides agree with TRBD2. The CDR3 consists of 14 residues. Per germline, CDR1 PRHDT and CDR2 FYEKMQ (reference sequence). V was pared by 6 bases and J by 2 bases, with 4 bases of the junction left unmatched.

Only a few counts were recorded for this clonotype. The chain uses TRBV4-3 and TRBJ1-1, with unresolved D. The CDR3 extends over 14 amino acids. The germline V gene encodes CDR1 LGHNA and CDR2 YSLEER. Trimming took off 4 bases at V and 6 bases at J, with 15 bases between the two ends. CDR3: CASSLTLGSSEAFF. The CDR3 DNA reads TGCGCCAGCAGCCTAACCCTGGGATCCTCTGAAGCTTTCTTT.

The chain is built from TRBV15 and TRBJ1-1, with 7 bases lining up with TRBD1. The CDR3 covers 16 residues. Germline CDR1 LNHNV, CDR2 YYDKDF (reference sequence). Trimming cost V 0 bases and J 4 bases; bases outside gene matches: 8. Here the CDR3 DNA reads TGTGCCACCAGCAGAGATCTCGAGACAGGGTCCACTGAAGCTTTCTTT. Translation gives CATSRDLETGSTEAFF. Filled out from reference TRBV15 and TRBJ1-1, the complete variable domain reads DAMVIQNPRYQVTQFGKPVTLSCSQTLNHNVMYWYQQKSSQAPKLLFHYYDKDFNNEADTPDNFQSRRPNTSFCFLDIRSPGLGDTAMYLCATSRDLETGSTEAFFGQGTRLTVV.

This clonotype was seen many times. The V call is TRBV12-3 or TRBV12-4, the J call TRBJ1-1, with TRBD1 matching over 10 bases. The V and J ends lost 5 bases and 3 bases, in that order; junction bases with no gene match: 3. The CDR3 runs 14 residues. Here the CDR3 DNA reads TGTGCCAGCAGTCGGACAGGGGGGGACACTGAAGCTTTCTTT. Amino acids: CASSRTGGDTEAFF.

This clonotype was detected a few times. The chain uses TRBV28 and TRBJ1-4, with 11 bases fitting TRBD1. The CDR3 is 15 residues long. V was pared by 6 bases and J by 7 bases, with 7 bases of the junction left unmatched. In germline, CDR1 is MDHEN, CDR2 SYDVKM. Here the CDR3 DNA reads TGTGCCAGCAGCCGCGGACAGGGGGCCGGTGAAAAACTGTTTTTT. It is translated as CASSRGQGAGEKLFF.

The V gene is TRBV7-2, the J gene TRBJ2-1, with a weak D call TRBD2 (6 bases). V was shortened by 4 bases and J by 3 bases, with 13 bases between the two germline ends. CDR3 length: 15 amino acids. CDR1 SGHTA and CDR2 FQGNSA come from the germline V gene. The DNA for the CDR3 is TGTGCCAGCAGCTCGGTCCGGACTAACTACAATGAGCAGTTCTTC. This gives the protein CASSSVRTNYNEQFF.

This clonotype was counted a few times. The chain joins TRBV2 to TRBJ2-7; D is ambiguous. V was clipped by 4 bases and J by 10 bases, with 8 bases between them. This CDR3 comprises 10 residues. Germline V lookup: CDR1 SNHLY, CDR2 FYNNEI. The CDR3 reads CASSARDQYF. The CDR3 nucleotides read TGTGCCAGCAGTGCAAGAGATCAGTACTTC.

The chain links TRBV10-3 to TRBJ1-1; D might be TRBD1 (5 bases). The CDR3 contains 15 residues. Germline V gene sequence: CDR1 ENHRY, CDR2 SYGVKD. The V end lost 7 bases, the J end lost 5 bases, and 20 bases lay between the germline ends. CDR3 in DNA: TGTGCCATCACCCCCCGGGGGGATTCGGGGACTGAAGCTTTCTTT. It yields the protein CAITPRGDSGTEAFF.